The present entry profiles one TCR beta chain with its context. This entry comes from a study of shared clonotypes between healthy human individuals. Generated by immunoSEQ multiplex PCR, the TCRdb table keeps only in-frame clones and is missing some. The table has approximately 1,000,000 clones, 75% to 85% seen once. Looked up from germline, CDR1 is SNHLY and CDR2 is FYNNEI. There are 14 residues in the CDR3. Trimming pared 5 bases from V and 8 bases from J, leaving 18 bases between. The source is a young man in good health. Some clones in this sample may be carry-over from other donors' samples. Source material: memory CD4+ T cells from PBMCs. The subset denotes: CD45RA-negative fraction. This chain uses TRBV2 with TRBJ1-2; D is possibly TRBD1 (5 bases). The CDR3 loop reads CASSSHQRGLGYTF. CDR3 DNA sequence: TGTGCCAGCAGTTCCCACCAACGGGGCCTAGGCTACACCTTC.